The entry that follows covers one TCR beta chain sequence. In the study's own analysis: Scientists estimated how many nucleated cells there were by amplifying reference gene primers. This table comes from immunoSEQ multiplex PCR, and its TCRdb copy is limited to in-frame clones, with some not included. V, J and clone size reflect that table, while D and trimming were determined from the DNA. The table lists some 400,000 clones, roughly nine tenths of them singletons. The sample is drawn from a study of blood T cell repertoires in COVID-19. Study-level background: Acute-phase and convalescent COVID-19 samples originated in the United States, Italy and Spain.

Residents of about two dozen US areas, aged roughly 18 to 89 years, made up the participants. Cohort assignment relied on participant-reported clinical history. The receptor was isolated from a young man who had recovered from COVID-19. The sample taken for sequencing was PBMCs or T cells enriched from blood (not recorded which).

CDR3 nucleotide sequence: TGTGCCAGCAGCGTAGGGGAGTTGGGGAACACTGAAGCTTTCTTT. This encodes CASSVGELGNTEAFF. The rearrangement links TRBV9 to TRBJ1-1; no clear D. Germline assignment: CDR1 SGDLS and CDR2 YYNGEE. V gave up 0 bases and J gave up 1 base, with 10 bases separating them. The CDR3 spans 15 residues.